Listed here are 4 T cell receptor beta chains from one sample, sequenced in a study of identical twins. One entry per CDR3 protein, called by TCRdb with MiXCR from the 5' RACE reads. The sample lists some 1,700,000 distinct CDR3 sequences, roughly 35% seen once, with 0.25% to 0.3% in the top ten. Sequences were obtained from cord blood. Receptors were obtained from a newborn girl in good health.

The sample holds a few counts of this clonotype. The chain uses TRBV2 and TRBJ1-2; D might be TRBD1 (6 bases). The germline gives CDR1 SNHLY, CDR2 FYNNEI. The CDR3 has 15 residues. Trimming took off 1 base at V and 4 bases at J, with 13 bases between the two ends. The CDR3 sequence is CASSEGVDRSYGYTF. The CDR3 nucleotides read TGTGCCAGCAGTGAAGGGGTCGACAGGTCCTATGGCTACACCTTC.

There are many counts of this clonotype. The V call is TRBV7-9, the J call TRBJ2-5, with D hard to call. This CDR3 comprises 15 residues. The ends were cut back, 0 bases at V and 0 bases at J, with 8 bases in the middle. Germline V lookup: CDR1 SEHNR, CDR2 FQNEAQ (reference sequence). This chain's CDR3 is CASSLAGSYQETQYF. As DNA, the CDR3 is TGTGCCAGCAGCTTAGCGGGCAGTTACCAAGAGACCCAGTACTTC.

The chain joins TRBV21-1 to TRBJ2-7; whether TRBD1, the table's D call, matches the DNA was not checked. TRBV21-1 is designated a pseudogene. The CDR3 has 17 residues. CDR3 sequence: CASSKVRAGHSDYEQYF. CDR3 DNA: TGTGCCAGCAGCAAAGTTCGGGCAGGGCATTCCGACTACGAGCAGTACTTC.

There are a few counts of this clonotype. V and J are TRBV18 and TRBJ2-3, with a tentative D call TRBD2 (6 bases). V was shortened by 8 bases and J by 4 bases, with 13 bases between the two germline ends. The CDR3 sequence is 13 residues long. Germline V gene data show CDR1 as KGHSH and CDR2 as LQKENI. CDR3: CASALALPDTQYF. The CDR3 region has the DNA TGTGCCAGCGCACTAGCTTTGCCAGATACGCAGTATTTT.